The rows below give T cell receptor beta chains drawn from one sample of a study of blood T cell repertoires in COVID-19. Repertoires were generated with immunoSEQ multiplex PCR, while TCRdb's copy carries only in-frame clones and drops some. The data contain 70,000 to 90,000 clones, roughly 90% of them singletons. Material for sequencing was peripheral blood. The receptors shown here come from a man in his forties or fifties with acute or convalescent COVID-19. CDR3s include the opening cysteine and the closing phenylalanine or tryptophan. Fields, in order: J gene, D gene, V gene, clone size, CDR3 protein, CDR3 DNA. A D gene is named only where the DNA matches it firmly. Only part of the rows carry a size: once, few, many, or a class if the clone is expanded.

TRBJ2-6 | . | TRBV3-1/TRBV3-2 | . | CASSQDMSSGANVLTF | TGTGCCAGCAGCCAAGATATGTCCTCTGGGGCCAACGTCCTGACTTTC
TRBJ1-2 | . | TRBV19 | . | CASNRRGTYGYTF | TGTGCCAGTAATAGGCGGGGCACTTATGGCTACACCTTC
TRBJ2-2 | TRBD1 | TRBV27 | . | CASSLSGQGNTGELFF | TGTGCCAGCAGTTTATCGGGACAGGGGAACACCGGGGAGCTGTTTTTT
TRBJ2-4 | . | TRBV2 | . | CASSEVRLAKNIQYF | TGTGCCAGCAGTGAGGTCAGACTAGCCAAAAACATTCAGTACTTC
TRBJ1-1 | TRBD1 | TRBV5-1 | . | CASSFWTGNTEAFF | TGCGCCAGCAGCTTTTGGACAGGGAACACTGAAGCTTTCTTT
TRBJ1-3 | . | TRBV10-3 | . | CAISEVIGNTIYF | TGTGCCATCAGTGAGGTTATCGGAAACACCATATATTTT
TRBJ2-7 | . | TRBV3-1/TRBV3-2 | . | CASSQGSRAYEQYF | TGTGCCAGCAGCCAGGGGTCGAGGGCCTACGAGCAGTACTTC
TRBJ2-5 | TRBD1 | TRBV3-1/TRBV3-2 | . | CASSTGGETQYF | TGTGCCAGCAGCACAGGGGGAGAGACCCAGTACTTC
TRBJ1-6 | . | TRBV7-2 | . | CASSFRSLDNSPLHF | TGTGCCAGCAGCTTCCGGTCCTTGGATAATTCACCCCTCCACTTT
TRBJ1-5 | . | TRBV9 | . | CASRDFGAANQPQHF | TGTGCCAGCAGGGATTTTGGGGCCGCCAATCAGCCCCAGCATTTT
TRBJ2-5 | . | TRBV28 | . | CASIAGTNQETQYF | TGTGCCAGCATAGCCGGGACAAACCAAGAGACCCAGTACTTC
TRBJ1-5 | TRBD1 | TRBV5-1 | . | CASSLTGGSNQPQHF | TGCGCCAGCAGCTTGACAGGGGGCTCAAATCAGCCCCAGCATTTT
TRBJ1-2 | . | TRBV12-5 | . | CASGLDRVGYGYTF | TGTGCTAGTGGTTTGGACAGGGTAGGGTATGGCTACACCTTC
TRBJ1-4 | . | TRBV7-6 | . | CASSHSQTNEKLFF | TGTGCCAGCAGCCACAGCCAAACTAATGAAAAACTGTTTTTT
TRBJ1-1 | TRBD1 | TRBV7-2 | once | CASSLDIGGWAFF | TGTGCCAGCAGCTTAGATATAGGGGGCTGGGCTTTCTTT
TRBJ1-5 | . | TRBV19 | . | CASTDRGAAQPQHF | TGTGCCAGTACCGACCGGGGGGCTGCTCAGCCCCAGCATTTT
TRBJ1-2 | . | TRBV6-5 | . | CASSYTGQYGYTF | TGTGCCAGCAGTTACACGGGACAATATGGCTACACCTTC
TRBJ1-5 | TRBD1 | TRBV6-6 | . | CASSSPTGGNQPQHF | TGTGCCAGCAGTTCCCCGACAGGGGGAAATCAGCCCCAGCATTTT
TRBJ1-6 | . | TRBV12-5 | . | CASGWGLGSPLHF | TGTGCTAGTGGTTGGGGGCTGGGATCACCCCTCCACTTT
TRBJ1-2 | . | TRBV12-3/TRBV12-4 | . | CASSPQGIYGYTF | TGTGCCAGCAGTCCGCAGGGCATCTATGGCTACACCTTC
TRBJ2-1 | TRBD1 | TRBV5-1 | . | CASSAGQGAYNEQFF | TGCGCCAGCAGCGCAGGACAGGGGGCCTACAATGAGCAGTTCTTC
TRBJ1-4 | . | TRBV7-2 | . | CASSLVGDNLELFF | TGTGCCAGCAGCTTAGTGGGGGACAATCTAGAACTGTTTTTT
TRBJ2-5 | . | TRBV28 | . | CASSFLTGMETQYF | TGTGCCAGCAGTTTTTTAACAGGGATGGAGACCCAGTACTTC
TRBJ1-2 | TRBD1 | TRBV27 | . | CASSLYQGANYGYTF | TGTGCCAGCAGTTTATATCAGGGGGCGAACTATGGCTACACCTTC
TRBJ2-2 | TRBD1 | TRBV24-1 | . | CATSDPVTGGNTGELFF | TGTGCCACCAGTGATCCCGTGACAGGGGGAAACACCGGGGAGCTGTTTTTT
TRBJ2-1 | . | TRBV27 | . | CASTDEQFF | TGTGCCTCCACGGATGAGCAGTTCTTC
TRBJ2-1 | . | TRBV11-3 | . | CASSRTAGVDEQFF | TGTGCCAGCAGCCGGACGGCGGGTGTAGATGAGCAGTTCTTC
TRBJ1-1 | TRBD1 | TRBV18 | . | CASSPTGGSTEAFF | TGTGCCAGCTCACCTACAGGGGGTAGCACTGAAGCTTTCTTT
TRBJ2-5 | TRBD2 | TRBV19 | . | CASSIGLAGGQETQYF | TGTGCCAGTAGTATTGGATTAGCGGGGGGACAAGAGACCCAGTACTTC
TRBJ2-1 | . | TRBV6-5 | . | CASRRYSEQFF | TGTGCCAGCAGGCGATACAGTGAGCAGTTCTTC
TRBJ2-3 | TRBD1 | TRBV7-6 | . | CASSSTGGLDTQYF | TGTGCCAGCAGCTCGACAGGGGGCTTAGATACGCAGTATTTT
TRBJ1-5 | . | TRBV6-5 | few | CATSLQGGDQPQHF | TGTGCCACCTCACTACAGGGAGGGGACCAGCCCCAGCATTTT
TRBJ2-5 | TRBD1 | TRBV24-1 | . | CATSPTGEKETQYF | TGTGCCACCAGCCCGACAGGGGAGAAAGAGACCCAGTACTTC
TRBJ2-1 | . | TRBV10-1 | few | CASSEKRGYNEQFF | TGCGCCAGCAGTGAGAAAAGGGGGTACAATGAGCAGTTCTTC
TRBJ2-5 | . | TRBV11-2 | . | CASSSRQADQETQYF | TGTGCCAGCAGCTCGAGACAGGCTGATCAAGAGACCCAGTACTTC
TRBJ1-4 | . | TRBV10-1 | . | CASSDGGTNEKLFF | TGCGCCAGCAGTGATGGAGGGACTAATGAAAAACTGTTTTTT
TRBJ2-1 | . | TRBV15 | . | CATSRARNSYNEQFF | TGTGCCACCAGCAGAGCCAGGAACTCCTACAATGAGCAGTTCTTC
TRBJ2-3 | . | TRBV2 | . | CASTTGISTDTQYF | TGTGCCAGTACAACAGGGATTAGCACAGATACGCAGTATTTT
TRBJ1-2 | TRBD1 | TRBV6-2/TRBV6-3 | . | CASSVTGGVEYGYTF | TGTGCCAGCAGTGTGACAGGGGGCGTCGAATATGGCTACACCTTC
TRBJ2-7 | TRBD1 | TRBV30 | . | CAWSRVPGQGRDEQYF | TGTGCCTGGAGCCGGGTCCCGGGACAGGGTCGAGACGAGCAGTACTTC
TRBJ2-7 | TRBD2 | TRBV6-1 | . | CASSEGIAGGRPYEQYF | TGTGCCAGCAGTGAAGGGATCGCGGGGGGGCGCCCCTACGAGCAGTACTTC
TRBJ2-5 | TRBD1 | TRBV3-1/TRBV3-2 | . | CASSQDWGDRGQETQYF | TGTGCCAGCAGCCAAGATTGGGGAGACAGGGGGCAAGAGACCCAGTACTTC
TRBJ1-5 | . | TRBV6-1 | . | CASSDLITGRQPQHF | TGTGCCAGCAGTGATCTAATAACAGGACGACAGCCCCAGCATTTT
TRBJ2-7 | . | TRBV27 | . | CASSPPLGGDHEQYF | TGTGCCAGCAGTCCCCCCCTTGGGGGCGACCACGAGCAGTACTTC
TRBJ2-1 | TRBD2 | TRBV19 | . | CASSSAGVYNEQFF | TGTGCCAGTAGTTCAGCGGGGGTATACAATGAGCAGTTCTTC
TRBJ2-4 | TRBD1 | TRBV19 | . | CASSYGTGDIQYF | TGTGCCAGTAGTTACGGGACAGGGGACATTCAGTACTTC